This entry lists 19 T cell receptor beta chains sequenced from one sample in a study of blood T cell repertoires in COVID-19. Sequencing was performed with immunoSEQ multiplex PCR; in TCRdb, only in-frame clones are kept and a portion is missing. The sample consists of roughly 520,000 clones, approximately 88% of them appearing once. The sample was PBMCs or T cells enriched from blood (not recorded which). The receptor source for this set is a woman in her thirties or forties who had recovered from COVID-19.

The chain recombines TRBV5-1 with TRBJ1-6, with D hard to call. The CDR3 has 14 residues. V was clipped by 0 bases and J by 5 bases, with 6 bases between them. The germline V gene has CDR1 SGHRS and CDR2 YFSETQ. The CDR3 spells CASSLEANNSPLHF. The CDR3 nucleotides read TGCGCCAGCAGCTTGGAAGCTAATAATTCACCCCTCCACTTT.

The V gene is TRBV7-2, the J gene TRBJ1-1; D uncertain. From germline, CDR1 is SGHTA and CDR2 FQGNSA. There are 16 residues in the CDR3. Trimming took off 1 base at V and 0 bases at J, with 12 bases between the two ends. The CDR3 DNA follows: TGTGCCAGCAGCTTAGGGTGGGGAGAGCTGAACACTGAAGCTTTCTTT. This codes for CASSLGWGELNTEAFF.

This clone was observed once. CDR3 residues: CASSLVAGPNTGELFF. For the CDR3, the DNA is TGCGCCAGCAGCTTGGTGGCGGGACCGAACACCGGGGAGCTGTTTTTT. V gene TRBV5-1 combines with J gene TRBJ2-2; D might be TRBD2 (6 bases). Germline V gene lookup returns CDR1 SGHRS and CDR2 YFSETQ. V shed 0 bases and J shed 0 bases, with 9 bases lying between them. This CDR3 has 16 amino acids.

CDR3 region: CASSPTGVGGYTF. The CDR3 coding sequence is TGTGCCAGCAGCCCGACAGGGGTGGGTGGCTACACCTTC. V and J are TRBV5-8 and TRBJ1-2; 8 bases are shared with TRBD1. The CDR3 has 13 amino acids. After removal of 4 bases from V and 7 bases from J, the junction contained 6 bases not matched to a gene. Germline values: CDR1 SGHTS, CDR2 YDEGEE.

V gene TRBV29-1 combines with J gene TRBJ1-5; 7 nucleotides match TRBD1. The V gene's germline CDR1 is SQVTM and CDR2 ANQGSEA. J was trimmed by 4 bases and V by 4 bases; bases with no gene match: 10. The CDR3 runs 15 residues. CDR3 sequence (DNA): TGCAGCGTTGTTTTGGGGGCAGGGGGGAATCAGCCCCAGCATTTT. This codes for CSVVLGAGGNQPQHF. The whole variable domain, filled in from reference TRBV29-1 and TRBJ1-5, reads SAVISQKPSRDICQRGTSLTIQCQVDSQVTMMFWYRQQPGQSLTLIATANQGSEATYESGFVIDKFPISRPNLTFSTLTVSNMSPEDSSIYLCSVVLGAGGNQPQHFGDGTRLSIL.

The chain employs TRBV29-1 and TRBJ1-4; 7 bases are a match to TRBD1. Germline trimming cut 3 bases from V and 10 bases from J; bases unmatched to any gene: 8. The CDR3 loop spans 13 amino acids. Germline V gene sequence: CDR1 SQVTM, CDR2 ANQGSEA. The CDR3 DNA follows: TGCAGCGTTGATCCCGGGACAGCGGGAAAACTGTTTTTT. Its protein is CSVDPGTAGKLFF.

The CDR3 coding sequence is TGTGCCACCAGTGCGGCCTACGAGCAGTACTTC. Translated: CATSAAYEQYF. The rearrangement uses TRBV24-1 and TRBJ2-7; no firm D call. Trimming stripped 5 bases from V and 2 bases from J, with 3 bases between. The CDR3 is 11 residues long. From germline, CDR1 is KGHDR and CDR2 SFDVKD.

CDR3 loop: CSVEVRLETQYF. For the CDR3, the DNA is TGCAGCGTTGAAGTTAGATTGGAGACCCAGTACTTC. The J gene is TRBJ2-5, the V gene TRBV29-1; D remains unclear. Germline CDR1 is SQVTM and CDR2 is ANQGSEA. CDR3 size: 12 residues. Trimming pared 1 base from V and 5 bases from J, leaving 8 bases between.

The chain couples TRBV5-1 to TRBJ2-7, with 8 bases that match TRBD1. CDR3 size: 14 residues. Germline CDR1 and CDR2: SGHRS and YFSETQ. The V segment lost 5 bases and the J segment 2 bases; nucleotides outside the gene matches: 6. This chain's CDR3 is CASSRTGRTYEQYF. The CDR3 nucleotides read TGCGCCAGCAGTCGGACAGGGAGGACCTACGAGCAGTACTTC.

This chain links TRBV12-3 or TRBV12-4 with TRBJ2-7, with 10 bases identical to TRBD1. The CDR3 contains 13 residues. V was pared by 6 bases and J by 11 bases, with 10 bases of the junction left unmatched. This CDR3 is CASSTGQGSWEYF. In DNA, the CDR3 is TGTGCCAGCAGCACGGGACAGGGGAGTTGGGAGTACTTC.

The chain employs TRBV19 and TRBJ1-2, with no clear D. V shed 10 bases and J shed 4 bases, with 10 bases lying between them. In germline, CDR1 is LNHDA, CDR2 SQIVND (reference sequence). The length of the CDR3 is 11 residues. The CDR3 is CATRGAYGYTF. Here the CDR3 DNA reads TGTGCCACCCGTGGAGCCTATGGCTACACCTTC.

The chain is built from TRBV29-1 and TRBJ2-1, with D hard to call. V shed 6 bases and J shed 1 base, with 16 bases lying between them. This CDR3 spans 15 amino acids. Germline values: CDR1 SQVTM, CDR2 ANQGSEA. This CDR3 is CSVESRRKSYNEQFF. The CDR3 DNA reads TGCAGCGTAGAATCCCGGCGGAAATCCTACAATGAGCAGTTCTTC.

V is TRBV11-2 and J is TRBJ1-1, with D possibly matching TRBD1 (5 bases). The length of the CDR3 is 17 residues. Germline loops: CDR1 SGHAT, CDR2 FQNNGV. V lost 2 bases to trimming and J lost 5 bases, with 21 bases between them. CDR3 residues: CASSLSSQGLGFTEAFF. CDR3 sequence (DNA): TGTGCCAGCAGCTTATCCAGTCAGGGCCTAGGGTTTACTGAAGCTTTCTTT.

The genes are TRBV7-9 and TRBJ1-4; no clear D. Germline assignment: CDR1 SEHNR and CDR2 FQNEAQ (reference sequence). V gave up 1 base and J gave up 7 bases, with 13 bases separating them. The CDR3 is 15 amino acids. The CDR3 DNA sequence: TGTGCCAGCAGCTTAGTCCGGGGTGTAAGTGAAAAACTGTTTTTT. This codes for CASSLVRGVSEKLFF.

The chain has TRBV23-1 and TRBJ1-2; no firm D call. TRBV23-1 is an ORF for which the function is uncertain. The CDR3 is made up of 16 amino acids. Trimming stripped 0 bases from V and 7 bases from J, with 18 bases between. The CDR3: CASSQSHPGRAPGYTF. The CDR3 region has the DNA TGCGCCAGCAGTCAATCCCACCCGGGAAGGGCCCCTGGCTACACCTTC.

The count of this clone is one. The chain has TRBV13 and TRBJ1-1, with TRBD1 matching 8 bases. V gave up 5 bases and J gave up 2 bases; unmatched junction bases: 4. This CDR3 comprises 14 residues. Germline lookup yields CDR1 PRHDT and CDR2 FYEKMQ (reference sequence). CDR3 in DNA: TGTGCCAGCAGCGCAACAGGGGGTAACACTGAAGCTTTCTTT. This encodes CASSATGGNTEAFF.

The rearrangement links TRBV10-3 to TRBJ2-7; tentatively, D is TRBD2 (6 bases). Trimming left V 6 bases short and J 2 bases short, with 17 bases between. This CDR3 is 15 amino acids long. Germline CDR1 and CDR2: ENHRY and SYGVKD. CDR3 sequence: CAIRNRTGEAYEQYF. The CDR3 DNA reads TGTGCCATCAGGAATAGGACTGGGGAGGCCTACGAGCAGTACTTC.

The chain links TRBV5-4 to TRBJ1-6; tentatively, D is TRBD1 (6 bases). Trimming cost V 0 bases and J 8 bases, with 15 bases left between them. The CDR3 spans 16 residues. Germline-derived CDR1 and CDR2 are SGHNT and YYREEE (reference sequence). CDR3 protein: CASSLVAGARDSPLHF. DNA of the CDR3: TGTGCCAGCAGCTTGGTGGCAGGGGCTAGAGATTCACCCCTCCACTTT.

J is TRBJ2-3 and V is TRBV2; a weak D match, TRBD1 (5 bases). CDR1 and CDR2 (germline): SNHLY, FYNNEI. CDR3 length: 14 residues. Trimming took off 3 bases at V and 1 base at J, with 8 bases between the two ends. The CDR3 sequence: CASSDRVRTDTQYF. The CDR3 DNA reads as TGTGCCAGCAGTGACAGGGTCCGCACAGATACGCAGTATTTT. Drawing the rest from reference TRBV2 and TRBJ2-3, the complete variable domain is EPEVTQTPSHQVTQMGQEVILRCVPISNHLYFYWYRQILGQKVEFLVSFYNNEISEKSEIFDDQFSVERPDGSNFTLKIRSTKLEDSAMYFCASSDRVRTDTQYFGPGTRLTVL.